The 32 T cell receptor beta chains below come from one sample, sequenced in a study of T cells after yellow fever vaccination. TCRdb recomputed calls from the 5' RACE reads with MiXCR, one row per CDR3 protein. Of some 390,000 distinct CDR3 sequences in the sample, roughly 6.2% were seen once. This material consisted of PBMCs, taken 5 days after the yellow fever booster vaccination. The receptor set was obtained from a young man who received the YFV17D yellow fever vaccine.

This clonotype occurred a few times. The V call is TRBV11-2, the J call TRBJ2-7, with D tentatively TRBD2 (6 bases). Germline assignment: CDR1 SGHAT and CDR2 FQNNGV. This CDR3 contains 14 residues. V was cut by 3 bases and J by 0 bases, with 9 bases left in between. The CDR3 region has the DNA TGTGCCAGCAGCTTGACTAGGAACTCCTACGAGCAGTACTTC. It specifies CASSLTRNSYEQYF.

At least ten counts were recorded for this clonotype. The chain is built from TRBV12-3 or TRBV12-4 and TRBJ2-7, with D possibly being TRBD2 (5 bases). V lost 3 bases, J lost 3 bases, and 15 bases lay in between. The CDR3 is 15 amino acids. CDR3 sequence (DNA): TGTGCCAGCAGTTTGGCGGGCGGCACACTCTACGAGCAGTACTTC. Amino acids: CASSLAGGTLYEQYF.

This clonotype appeared many times. V gene TRBV11-2 combines with J gene TRBJ2-1, with D possibly being TRBD1 (5 bases). Germline values: CDR1 SGHAT, CDR2 FQNNGV. The CDR3 is 12 amino acids. V lost 5 bases and J 16 bases, leaving 18 bases between the germline ends. The CDR3 reads CASSQLGPGCFF. The CDR3 coding sequence is TGTGCCAGCAGCCAGTTGGGGCCCGGGTGTTTCTTC.

This clonotype was detected ten times or more. CDR3 bases: TGCAGCGTTTCCTTGACTAGCATGGATACGCAGTATTTT. Translation: CSVSLTSMDTQYF. The chain links TRBV29-1 to TRBJ2-3, with TRBD2 matching over 7 bases. V dropped 5 bases and J dropped 6; count of bases not matched to a gene: 8. The CDR3 consists of 13 residues. Germline V gives CDR1 SQVTM, CDR2 ANQGSEA.

This clonotype was counted a few times. The V call is TRBV12-3 or TRBV12-4, the J call TRBJ2-3; 12 nucleotides align to TRBD2. CDR3 length: 17 amino acids. V lost 6 bases and J lost 4; bases outside the gene matches: 11. The CDR3 loop is CASRGATSGRRSDTQYF. CDR3 coding DNA: TGTGCCAGCAGGGGGGCGACTAGCGGGAGAAGGTCAGATACGCAGTATTTT.

This clonotype was recorded at least ten times. The rearrangement links TRBV4-3 to TRBJ2-3; D is uncertain. Germline CDR1 reads LGHNA; CDR2 reads YSLEER. The CDR3 is made up of 15 amino acids. V was clipped by 0 bases and J by 1 base, with 8 bases between them. This chain's CDR3 is CASSQDLVGTDTQYF. CDR3 nucleotides: TGCGCCAGCAGCCAAGACCTAGTCGGCACAGATACGCAGTATTTT.

Written as DNA, the CDR3 is TGTGCCAGCAGCAAAGGACCGGAAGTCCCCCGAAAACGTGAGACCCAGTACTTC. Amino acid sequence: CASSKGPEVPRKRETQYF. The chain carries TRBV21-1 and TRBJ2-5; TRBD2, as called in the table, went unchecked against the DNA. TRBV21-1 is listed as a pseudogene. The CDR3 runs 18 residues.

This clonotype was seen repeatedly, ten times or more. This rearrangement joins TRBV12-3 or TRBV12-4 to TRBJ2-6; D not certain. The CDR3 runs 14 residues. Trimming stripped 4 bases from V and 2 bases from J, with 6 bases between. This chain's CDR3 is CASSSRTGANVLTF. The CDR3 nucleotides are TGTGCCAGCAGTTCCCGAACTGGGGCCAACGTCCTGACTTTC.

This chain joins TRBV20-1 and TRBJ2-2; either TRBD1 or TRBD2 may fit D (5 bases each). The CDR3 is made up of 15 amino acids. Trimming cost V 1 base and J 2 bases, with 11 bases left between them. The germline V gene has CDR1 DFQATT and CDR2 SNEGSKA (reference sequence). This chain's CDR3 is CSARALRDNTGELFF. The CDR3 DNA reads as TGCAGTGCTAGAGCCCTCCGGGACAACACCGGGGAGCTGTTTTTT.

This clonotype was counted a few times. The rearrangement uses TRBV29-1 and TRBJ2-1; 7 positions agree with TRBD1. The CDR3 loop spans 13 amino acids. The V gene end was trimmed by 6 bases and the J gene end by 9 bases; junction bases not matched to a gene: 11. Germline values: CDR1 SQVTM, CDR2 ANQGSEA. This CDR3 reads CSVTGTNVAEQFF. The CDR3 DNA sequence: TGCAGCGTGACAGGGACGAATGTAGCTGAGCAGTTCTTC.

In its sample, this clonotype was seen many times. The chain couples TRBV5-8 to TRBJ2-1; maybe TRBD2 (5 bases). Trimming stripped 3 bases from V and 1 base from J, with 8 bases between. CDR1 is SGHTS and CDR2 is YDEGEE in the germline V gene. This CDR3 spans 14 amino acids. The CDR3, as DNA: TGTGCCAGCAGCTCAGAGGGTTCCTACAATGAGCAGTTCTTC. Its translation: CASSSEGSYNEQFF.

In this sample, this clonotype turned up a few times. This chain joins TRBV7-7 and TRBJ2-3, with 9 bases that match TRBD2. Germline CDR1 is SSHAT and CDR2 is FNYEAQ (reference sequence). CDR3 length: 17 amino acids. V lost 5 bases to trimming and J lost 0 bases; unmatched junction nucleotides: 9. The CDR3 region has the DNA TGTGCCAGCAGCCCTGGTGAAAGCGGGAGGAGCACAGATACGCAGTATTTT. Encoded protein: CASSPGESGRSTDTQYF. The variable domain in full, completed from reference TRBV7-7 and TRBJ2-3, reads GAGVSQSPRYKVTKRGQDVTLRCDPISSHATLYWYQQALGQGPEFLTYFNYEAQPDKSGLPSDRFSAERPEGSISTLTIQRTEQRDSAMYRCASSPGESGRSTDTQYFGPGTRLTVL.

The genes are TRBV27 and TRBJ1-4; 7 bases fit TRBD1. The CDR3 has 14 amino acids. Trimming took 7 bases from V and 7 from J; bases not matched to a gene: 9. Germline CDR1 is MNHEY and CDR2 is SMNVEV (reference sequence). The DNA of the CDR3 is TGTGCCAGCACCCCAGACAGGGAAAGTGAAAAACTGTTTTTT. This gives the protein CASTPDRESEKLFF.

This clonotype was seen only a few times. The chain recombines TRBV28 with TRBJ2-5, with 8 nucleotides matching TRBD2. This CDR3 is built from 15 residues. Germline lookup yields CDR1 MDHEN and CDR2 SYDVKM. V lost 3 bases, J lost 5 bases, and 8 bases stayed unmatched. This CDR3 is CASSFPTGGAETQYF. DNA for the CDR3: TGTGCCAGCAGTTTCCCAACCGGGGGGGCGGAGACCCAGTACTTC.

The CDR3 region is CATSAGQGFLQETQYF. The CDR3 DNA follows: TGTGCCACCAGTGCCGGACAGGGGTTTTTACAAGAGACCCAGTACTTC. This chain connects TRBV24-1 to TRBJ2-5; TRBD1 matches at 9 bases. This CDR3 is built from 16 residues. After removal of 5 bases from V and 2 bases from J, the junction contained 8 bases not matched to a gene. Germline CDR1 reads KGHDR; CDR2 reads SFDVKD.

V usage is TRBV20-1 and J usage is TRBJ2-1; TRBD1 agrees at 10 bases. From germline, CDR1 is DFQATT and CDR2 SNEGSKA (reference sequence). This CDR3 has 16 amino acids. V trimming: 6 bases; J trimming: 4 bases; junction bases outside the gene matches: 12. CDR3 sequence: CSATPGQGLDYNEQFF. CDR3 bases: TGCAGTGCAACTCCGGGACAGGGGCTAGATTACAATGAGCAGTTCTTC.

In its sample, this clonotype was seen a few times. The chain has TRBV11-1 and TRBJ2-7, with 11 bases matching TRBD2. The germline V gene has CDR1 SGHAT and CDR2 FQDESV (reference sequence). V shed 3 bases, J shed 2 bases, and the junction held 12 bases outside the gene matches. The CDR3 runs to 18 residues. The CDR3 DNA is TGTGCCAGCAGCTTTGATGTTAGCGGGAGGGCCCAGACCTACGAGCAGTACTTC. As protein: CASSFDVSGRAQTYEQYF. The full variable domain, its missing parts supplied by reference TRBV11-1 and TRBJ2-7, is EAEVAQSPRYKITEKSQAVAFWCDPISGHATLYWYRQILGQGPELLVQFQDESVVDDSQLPKDRFSAERLKGVDSTLKIQPAELGDSAMYLCASSFDVSGRAQTYEQYFGPGTRLTVT.

This clonotype appeared many times. The V and J genes are TRBV7-8 and TRBJ2-1, with 10 nucleotides matching TRBD2. Trimming took 7 bases from V and 3 from J; bases not matched to a gene: 6. The CDR3 has 15 amino acids. The V gene's germline CDR1 is SGHVS and CDR2 FQNEAQ. CDR3 protein: CASTPASGSYNEQFF. CDR3 coding DNA: TGTGCCAGCACGCCGGCTAGCGGGAGCTACAATGAGCAGTTCTTC.

This clonotype appeared many times. V and J are TRBV12-3 or TRBV12-4 and TRBJ2-7; the D gene is possibly TRBD2 (5 bases). This CDR3 is built from 12 residues. V was pared by 6 bases and J by 4 bases, with 10 bases between. CDR3 region: CASSLRGYEQYF. The CDR3 DNA reads as TGTGCCAGCAGCTTACGGGGATACGAGCAGTACTTC.

In this sample, this clonotype turned up many times. J is TRBJ2-7 and V is TRBV19; 12 bases align to TRBD2. There are 17 residues in the CDR3. Germline V gives CDR1 LNHDA, CDR2 SQIVND (reference sequence). V was clipped by 4 bases and J by 2 bases; unmatched bases: 9. CDR3 sequence reads: CASSKKHLAGGPYEQYF. CDR3 DNA: TGTGCCAGTAGTAAGAAACATCTAGCGGGAGGGCCCTACGAGCAGTACTTC.

This clonotype has ten or more counts. V and J are TRBV23-1 and TRBJ2-3, with 9 bases lining up with TRBD1. TRBV23-1 is an open reading frame, and its role is uncertain. The CDR3 has 16 residues. Trimming removed 2 bases from V and 3 bases from J; junction bases left unmatched: 6. The CDR3 DNA follows: TGCGCCAGCAGTCAAGCGCCGGGACAGGGTACAGATACGCAGTATTTT. Its protein product is CASSQAPGQGTDTQYF.

CDR3 bases: TGCGCCAGCAGCCAAGTTGGCTACAACACCGGGGAGCTGTTTTTT. This gives the protein CASSQVGYNTGELFF. J is TRBJ2-2 and V is TRBV4-3; D gene uncertain. Germline V gene sequence: CDR1 LGHNA, CDR2 YSLEER. Trimming shortened V by 1 base and J by 2 bases, and 8 bases separated the two germline ends. The CDR3 runs to 15 residues.

The chain uses TRBV6-5 and TRBJ2-4; D ambiguous. The CDR3 consists of 17 residues. Germline lookup yields CDR1 MNHEY and CDR2 SVGAGI. The V end was cut by 0 bases, the J end by 0 bases, with 12 bases between. This CDR3 is CASSYSFSMLAKNIQYF. CDR3 in DNA: TGTGCCAGCAGTTACTCCTTCAGTATGCTAGCCAAAAACATTCAGTACTTC.

The genes are TRBV15 and TRBJ2-7, with D tentatively TRBD2 (6 bases). Trimming removed 10 bases from V and 2 bases from J, with 18 bases in between. In germline, CDR1 is LNHNV, CDR2 YYDKDF (reference sequence). The CDR3 has 14 residues. CDR3 in amino acids: CASALGGGTYEQYF. The CDR3 DNA reads TGTGCCAGCGCCCTCGGTGGAGGGACCTACGAGCAGTACTTC. The variable domain in full, completed from reference TRBV15 and TRBJ2-7, reads DAMVIQNPRYQVTQFGKPVTLSCSQTLNHNVMYWYQQKSSQAPKLLFHYYDKDFNNEADTPDNFQSRRPNTSFCFLDIRSPGLGDTAMYLCASALGGGTYEQYFGPGTRLTVT.

The chain links TRBV19 to TRBJ2-2, with a tentative D call TRBD1 (5 bases). Germline CDR1 is LNHDA and CDR2 is SQIVND (reference sequence). CDR3 size: 16 residues. The V end lost 10 bases, the J end lost 4 bases, and 22 bases lay between the germline ends. CDR3 in amino acids: CATKIWGRTGTGELFF. CDR3 DNA: TGTGCCACCAAGATTTGGGGCCGAACGGGCACCGGGGAGCTGTTTTTT.

This clonotype was counted at least ten times. The chain has TRBV3-1 and TRBJ2-5, with 8 bases fitting TRBD2. V shed 5 bases, J shed 0 bases, and the junction held 20 bases outside the gene matches. Germline V CDR1 and CDR2: LGHDT, YNNKEL (reference sequence). The CDR3 runs 20 residues. CDR3: CASSNSPSGSAQLYQETQYF. The CDR3 DNA follows: TGTGCCAGCAGCAACTCCCCGAGCGGGAGTGCCCAATTGTACCAAGAGACCCAGTACTTC.

This clonotype was seen more than once but under ten times. The CDR3 protein is CSVAVTGGSGELFF. In DNA form, the CDR3 reads TGCAGCGTTGCGGTAACCGGCGGGTCCGGGGAGCTGTTTTTT. This chain joins TRBV29-1 and TRBJ2-2; tentatively, D is TRBD2 (5 bases). Germline V lookup: CDR1 SQVTM, CDR2 ANQGSEA. CDR3 size: 14 residues. Trimming cost V 4 bases and J 6 bases, with 15 bases left between them.

This clonotype has at least ten counts. The chain recombines TRBV7-3 with TRBJ2-1, with D unclear. The CDR3 spans 15 residues. V was pared by 5 bases and J by 0 bases, with 11 bases between. Germline V lookup: CDR1 SGHTA, CDR2 FQGTGA. CDR3 nucleotides: TGTGCCAGCAGCCGTGGACCTATCTCCTACAATGAGCAGTTCTTC. This sequence encodes CASSRGPISYNEQFF.

The chain has TRBV20-1 and TRBJ2-7; unclear D gene. The CDR3 totals 14 residues. CDR1 and CDR2 (germline): DFQATT, SNEGSKA (reference sequence). The V end lost 3 bases, the J end lost 3 bases, and 15 bases lay between the germline ends. CDR3 amino acids: CSARARVLGYEQYF. The CDR3 DNA reads as TGCAGTGCTAGGGCGCGTGTATTGGGCTACGAGCAGTACTTC.

In its sample, this clonotype was seen many times. The rearrangement joins TRBV5-1 to TRBJ2-1; the match to TRBD2 covers 11 bases. Germline loops: CDR1 SGHRS, CDR2 YFSETQ. V lost 2 bases, J lost 1 base, and 11 bases stayed unmatched. The CDR3 spans 19 residues. This chain's CDR3 is CASSFGRLTSGRSYNEQFF. For the CDR3, the DNA is TGCGCCAGCAGCTTTGGACGCCTAACTAGCGGGAGATCCTACAATGAGCAGTTCTTC.

V usage is TRBV10-3 and J usage is TRBJ2-6; D is tentatively TRBD1 or TRBD2 (5 bases each). Germline-derived CDR1 and CDR2 are ENHRY and SYGVKD. V was clipped by 5 bases and J by 6 bases, with 11 bases between them. The CDR3 extends over 14 amino acids. CDR3 sequence: CAISLGVEANVLTF. The CDR3 DNA reads TGTGCCATCAGTCTGGGGGTGGAGGCCAACGTCCTGACTTTC.

The chain uses TRBV6-1 and TRBJ1-5; 7 bases line up with TRBD1. Losses at the gene ends were 6 bases for V and 4 bases for J; bases not matched to a gene: 6. The CDR3 has 14 residues. Germline V gives CDR1 MNHNS, CDR2 SASEGT. CDR3 residues: CASSRQGFNQPQHF. In DNA, the CDR3 is TGTGCCAGCAGCCGACAGGGCTTTAATCAGCCCCAGCATTTT.